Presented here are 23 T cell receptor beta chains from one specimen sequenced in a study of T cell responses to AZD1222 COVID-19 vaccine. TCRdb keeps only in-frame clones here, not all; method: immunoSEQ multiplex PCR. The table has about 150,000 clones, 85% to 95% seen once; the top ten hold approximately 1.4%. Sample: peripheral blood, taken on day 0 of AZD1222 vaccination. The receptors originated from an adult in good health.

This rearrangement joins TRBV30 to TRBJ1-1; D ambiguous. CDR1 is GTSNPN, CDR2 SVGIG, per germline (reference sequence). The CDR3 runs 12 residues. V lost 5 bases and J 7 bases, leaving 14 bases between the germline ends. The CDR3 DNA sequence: TGTGCCTGGCGAGGCCAGGCCTTTGAAGCTTTCTTT. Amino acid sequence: CAWRGQAFEAFF.

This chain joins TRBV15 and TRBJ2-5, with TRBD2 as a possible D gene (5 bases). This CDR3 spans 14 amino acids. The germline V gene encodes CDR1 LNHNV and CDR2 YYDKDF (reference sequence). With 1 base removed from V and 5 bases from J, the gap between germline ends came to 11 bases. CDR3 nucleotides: TGTGCCACCAGCAGAGGAGAGGGCCGGGAGACCCAGTACTTC. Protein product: CATSRGEGRETQYF.

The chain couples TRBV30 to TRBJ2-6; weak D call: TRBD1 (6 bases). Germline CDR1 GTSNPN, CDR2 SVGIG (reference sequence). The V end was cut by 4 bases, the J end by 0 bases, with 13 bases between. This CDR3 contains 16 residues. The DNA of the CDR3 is TGTGCCTGGACGGCGGACAGACCCTCTGGGGCCAACGTCCTGACTTTC. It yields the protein CAWTADRPSGANVLTF. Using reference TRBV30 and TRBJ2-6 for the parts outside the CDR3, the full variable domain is SQTIHQWPATLVQPVGSPLSLECTVEGTSNPNLYWYRQAAGRGLQLLFYSVGIGQISSEVPQNLSASRPQDRQFILSSKKLLLSDSGFYLCAWTADRPSGANVLTFGAGSRLTVL.

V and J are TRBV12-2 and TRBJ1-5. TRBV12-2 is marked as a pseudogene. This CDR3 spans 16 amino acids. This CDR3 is CASPKATERGNQPQHF. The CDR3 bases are TGTGCAAGTCCGAAGGCGACCGAGCGAGGCAATCAGCCCCAGCATTTT.

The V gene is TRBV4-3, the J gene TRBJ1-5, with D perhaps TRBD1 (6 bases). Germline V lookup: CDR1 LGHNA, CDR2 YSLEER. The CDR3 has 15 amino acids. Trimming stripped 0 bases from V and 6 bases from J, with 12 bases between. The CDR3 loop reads CASSQEGAGRQPQHF. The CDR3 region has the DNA TGCGCCAGCAGCCAAGAGGGGGCAGGGCGTCAGCCCCAGCATTTT.

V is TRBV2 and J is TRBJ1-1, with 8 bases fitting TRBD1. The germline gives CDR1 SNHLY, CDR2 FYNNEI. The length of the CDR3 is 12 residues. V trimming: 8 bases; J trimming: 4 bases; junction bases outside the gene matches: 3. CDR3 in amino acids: CASDTGGTEAFF. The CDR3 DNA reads TGTGCCAGCGATACAGGGGGCACTGAAGCTTTCTTT.

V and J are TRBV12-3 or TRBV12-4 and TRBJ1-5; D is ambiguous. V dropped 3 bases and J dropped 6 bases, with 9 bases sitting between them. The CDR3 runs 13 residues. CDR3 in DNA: TGTGCCAGCAGTTTCCCCCCTAGTCAGCCCCAGCATTTT. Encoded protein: CASSFPPSQPQHF.

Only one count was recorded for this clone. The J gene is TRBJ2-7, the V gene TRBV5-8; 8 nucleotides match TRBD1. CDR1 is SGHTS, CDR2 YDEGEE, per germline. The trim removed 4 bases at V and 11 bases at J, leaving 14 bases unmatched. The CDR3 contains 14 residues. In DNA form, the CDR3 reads TGTGCCAGCAGCCTCGACAGGGGCTCCCTACGAAAGTACTTC. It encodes CASSLDRGSLRKYF.

CDR3 amino acids: CASSLRTSGVQETQYF. The CDR3 bases are TGCGCCAGCAGCTTAAGGACTAGCGGGGTACAAGAGACCCAGTACTTC. The chain carries TRBV5-1 and TRBJ2-5, with 12 bases that match TRBD2. This CDR3 is 16 amino acids long. Germline assignment: CDR1 SGHRS and CDR2 YFSETQ. Trimming at V came to 2 bases and at J to 2 bases, leaving 4 bases not matched to a gene.

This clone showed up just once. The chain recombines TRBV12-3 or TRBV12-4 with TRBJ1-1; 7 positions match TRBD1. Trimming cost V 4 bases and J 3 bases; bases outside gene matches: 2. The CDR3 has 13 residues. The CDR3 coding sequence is TGTGCCAGCAGTTACACAGGGGACACTGAAGCTTTCTTT. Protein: CASSYTGDTEAFF.

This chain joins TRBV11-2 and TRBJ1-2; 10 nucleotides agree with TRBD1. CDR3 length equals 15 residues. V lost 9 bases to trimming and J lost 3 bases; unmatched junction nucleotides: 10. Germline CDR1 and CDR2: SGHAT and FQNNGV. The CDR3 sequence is CASLGDRGPYYGYTF. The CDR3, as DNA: TGTGCCAGTCTTGGAGACAGGGGGCCCTACTATGGCTACACCTTC. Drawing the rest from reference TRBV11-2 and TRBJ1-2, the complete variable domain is EAGVAQSPRYKIIEKRQSVAFWCNPISGHATLYWYQQILGQGPKLLIQFQNNGVVDDSQLPKDRFSAERLKGVDSTLKIQPAKLEDSAVYLCASLGDRGPYYGYTFGSGTRLTVV.

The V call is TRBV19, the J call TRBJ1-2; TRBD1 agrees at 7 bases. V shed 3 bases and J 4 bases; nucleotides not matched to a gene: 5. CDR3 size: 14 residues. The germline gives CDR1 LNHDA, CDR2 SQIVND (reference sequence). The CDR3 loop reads CASSIGGTAYGYTF. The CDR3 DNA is TGTGCCAGTAGTATTGGGGGGACAGCCTATGGCTACACCTTC. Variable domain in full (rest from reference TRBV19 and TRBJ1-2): DGGITQSPKYLFRKEGQNVTLSCEQNLNHDAMYWYRQDPGQGLRLIYYSQIVNDFQKGDIAEGYSVSREKKESFPLTVTSAQKNPTAFYLCASSIGGTAYGYTFGSGTRLTVV.

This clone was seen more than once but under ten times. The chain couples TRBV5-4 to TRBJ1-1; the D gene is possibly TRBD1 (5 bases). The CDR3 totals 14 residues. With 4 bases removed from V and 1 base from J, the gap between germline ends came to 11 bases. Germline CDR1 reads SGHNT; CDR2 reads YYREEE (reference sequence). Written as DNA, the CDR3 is TGTGCCAGCAGCCTCAATACAGGGAACACTGAAGCTTTCTTT. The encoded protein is CASSLNTGNTEAFF.

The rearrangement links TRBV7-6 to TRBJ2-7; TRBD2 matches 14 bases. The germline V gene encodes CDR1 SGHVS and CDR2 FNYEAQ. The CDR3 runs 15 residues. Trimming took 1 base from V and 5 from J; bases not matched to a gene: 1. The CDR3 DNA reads TGTGCCAGCAGCTTAGGGGGACTAGCGGGAGACGAGCAGTACTTC. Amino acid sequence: CASSLGGLAGDEQYF.

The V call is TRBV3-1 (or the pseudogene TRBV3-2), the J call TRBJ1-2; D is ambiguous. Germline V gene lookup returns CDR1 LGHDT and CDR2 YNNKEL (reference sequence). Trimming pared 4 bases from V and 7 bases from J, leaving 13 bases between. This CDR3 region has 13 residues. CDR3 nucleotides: TGTGCCAGCAGCCGGGATCCTGGATTTGGCTACACCTTC. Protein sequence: CASSRDPGFGYTF.

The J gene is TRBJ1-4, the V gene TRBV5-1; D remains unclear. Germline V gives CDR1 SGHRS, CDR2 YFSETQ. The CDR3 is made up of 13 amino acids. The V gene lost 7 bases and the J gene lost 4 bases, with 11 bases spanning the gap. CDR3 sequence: CASRNDGNEKLFF. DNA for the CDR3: TGCGCCAGCCGAAATGATGGTAATGAAAAACTGTTTTTT.

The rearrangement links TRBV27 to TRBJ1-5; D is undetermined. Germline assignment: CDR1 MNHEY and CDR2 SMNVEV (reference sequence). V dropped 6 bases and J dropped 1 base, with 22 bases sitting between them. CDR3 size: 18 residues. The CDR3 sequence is CASSPTFGRPKSNQPQHF. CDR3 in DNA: TGTGCCAGCAGCCCTACTTTCGGCAGGCCCAAGAGCAATCAGCCCCAGCATTTT.

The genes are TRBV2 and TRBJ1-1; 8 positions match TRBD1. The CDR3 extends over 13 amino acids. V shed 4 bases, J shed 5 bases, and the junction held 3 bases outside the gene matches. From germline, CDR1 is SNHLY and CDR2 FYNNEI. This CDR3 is CASSGQGWTEAFF. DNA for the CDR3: TGTGCCAGCAGTGGACAGGGGTGGACTGAAGCTTTCTTT.

CDR3 residues: CATMDPSDDEAFF. In DNA form, the CDR3 reads TGTGCCACCATGGACCCCTCGGATGATGAAGCTTTCTTT. The rearrangement links TRBV24-1 to TRBJ1-1, with unresolved D. Trimming took off 8 bases at V and 7 bases at J, with 16 bases between the two ends. This CDR3 region has 13 residues. CDR1 is KGHDR, CDR2 SFDVKD, per germline.

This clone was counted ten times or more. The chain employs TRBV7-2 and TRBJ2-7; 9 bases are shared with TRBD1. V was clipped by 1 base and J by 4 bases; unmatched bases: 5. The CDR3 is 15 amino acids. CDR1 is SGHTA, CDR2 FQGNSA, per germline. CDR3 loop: CASSLGQGETYEQYF. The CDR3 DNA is TGTGCCAGCAGCTTAGGACAGGGGGAAACTTACGAGCAGTACTTC.

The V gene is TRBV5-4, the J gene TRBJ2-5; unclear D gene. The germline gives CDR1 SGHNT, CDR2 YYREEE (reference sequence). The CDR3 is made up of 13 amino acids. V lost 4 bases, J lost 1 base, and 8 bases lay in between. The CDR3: CASSPVSQETQYF. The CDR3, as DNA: TGTGCCAGCAGCCCAGTAAGCCAAGAGACCCAGTACTTC.

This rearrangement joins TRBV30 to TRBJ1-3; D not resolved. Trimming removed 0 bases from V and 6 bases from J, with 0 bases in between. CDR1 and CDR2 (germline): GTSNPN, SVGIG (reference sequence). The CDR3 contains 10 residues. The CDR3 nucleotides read TGTGCCTGGAGTGTAAACACCATATATTTT. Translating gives CAWSVNTIYF. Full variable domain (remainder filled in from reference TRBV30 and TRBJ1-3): SQTIHQWPATLVQPVGSPLSLECTVEGTSNPNLYWYRQAAGRGLQLLFYSVGIGQISSEVPQNLSASRPQDRQFILSSKKLLLSDSGFYLCAWSVNTIYFGEGSWLTVV.

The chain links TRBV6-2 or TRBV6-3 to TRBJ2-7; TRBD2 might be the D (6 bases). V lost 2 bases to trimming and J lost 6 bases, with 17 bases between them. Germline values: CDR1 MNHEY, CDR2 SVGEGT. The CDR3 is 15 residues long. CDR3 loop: CASSYPGSIYAEQYF. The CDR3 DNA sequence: TGTGCCAGCAGTTACCCCGGGAGTATCTATGCCGAGCAGTACTTC.